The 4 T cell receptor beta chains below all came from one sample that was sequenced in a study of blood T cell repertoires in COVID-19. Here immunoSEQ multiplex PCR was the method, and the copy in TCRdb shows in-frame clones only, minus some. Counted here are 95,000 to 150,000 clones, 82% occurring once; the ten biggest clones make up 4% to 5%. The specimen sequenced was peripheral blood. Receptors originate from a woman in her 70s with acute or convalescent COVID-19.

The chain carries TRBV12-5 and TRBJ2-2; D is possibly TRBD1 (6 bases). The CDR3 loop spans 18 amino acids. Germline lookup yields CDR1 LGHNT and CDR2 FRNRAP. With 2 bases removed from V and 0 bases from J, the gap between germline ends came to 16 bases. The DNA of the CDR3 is TGTGCTAGTGGTTTGACAGGGTTCGCCCCGACGAACACCGGGGAGCTGTTTTTT. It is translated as CASGLTGFAPTNTGELFF. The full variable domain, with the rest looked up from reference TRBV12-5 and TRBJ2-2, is DARVTQTPRHKVTEMGQEVTMRCQPILGHNTVFWYRQTMMQGLELLAYFRNRAPLDDSGMPKDRFSAEMPDATLATLKIQPSEPRDSAVYFCASGLTGFAPTNTGELFFGEGSRLTVL.

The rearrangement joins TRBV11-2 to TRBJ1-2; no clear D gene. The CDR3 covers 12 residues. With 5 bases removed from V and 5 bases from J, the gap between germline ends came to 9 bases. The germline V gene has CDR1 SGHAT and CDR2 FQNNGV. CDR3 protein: CASSPSGYGYTF. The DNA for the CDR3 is TGTGCCAGCAGCCCCAGTGGTTATGGCTACACCTTC.

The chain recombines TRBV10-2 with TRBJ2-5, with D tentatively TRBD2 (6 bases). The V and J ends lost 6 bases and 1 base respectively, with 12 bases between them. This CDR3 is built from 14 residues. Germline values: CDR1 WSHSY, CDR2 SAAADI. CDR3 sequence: CASRDYSVQETQYF. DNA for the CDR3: TGCGCCAGCAGGGACTACTCTGTCCAAGAGACCCAGTACTTC.

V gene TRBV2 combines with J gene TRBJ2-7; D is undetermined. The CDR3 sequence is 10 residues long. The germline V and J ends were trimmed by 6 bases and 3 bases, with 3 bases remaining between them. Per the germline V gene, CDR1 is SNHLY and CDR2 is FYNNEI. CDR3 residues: CASSIYEQYF. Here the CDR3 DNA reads TGTGCCAGCAGCATCTACGAGCAGTACTTC.